This TCR beta chain emerged from a study of blood T cells in healthy people across ages. Overall study findings and caveats: The study found more naive CD4+ cells and higher diversity in long-lived than aged donors. The CMV status of each donor remained undetermined, and this could have confounded shifts in expanded clonotypes.

The CDR3 runs 16 residues. Germline assignment: CDR1 LGHNA and CDR2 YSLEER. This clonotype was seen at least ten times. Its antigen remains unidentified. A junction boundary mismatches the germline segment, possibly from a read error. Using a J-beta primer mix together with a sample-barcoded 5' primer, a second PCR was run for about 7 to 12 cycles. Each sample yielded at least 3 million CDR3-containing paired-end reads. TCRdb analysed the 5' RACE reads with MiXCR anew, one entry per CDR3 protein. Of 600,000 to 1,000,000 distinct CDR3 sequences in the sample, 20% to 30% are singletons; the top ten hold roughly 3.5%. These data were likewise used in another study, on T cells of mothers and their children. From that paper: Mothers and children who were related shared slightly more overlap than unrelated pairs, but not significantly more.

The chain links TRBV4-3 to TRBJ1-4; 7 positions match TRBD1. Material: blood. The origin of this receptor is a boy aged 5 to 17 in good health. This chain's CDR3 is CASSHLGGTALEKLFF. Here the CDR3 DNA reads TGCGCCAGCAGCCACTTGGGGGGGACAGCTCTGGAAAAGCTGTTTTTT.